This entry features one T cell receptor beta chain sequence. The data stem from a study of T cell changes during pregnancy in multiple sclerosis. There are 15 residues in the CDR3. TCRdb's copy holds only in-frame clones and misses some; the assay was immunoSEQ multiplex PCR. The table records more than 55,000 clones, roughly 91% of them present only once. This sequence joins TRBV21-1 and TRBJ2-7; the table gives TRBD2 as D, unverified against the DNA. TRBV21-1 is flagged as a pseudogene. Specimen: peripheral blood, collected after pregnancy. This TCR came from a female donor in good health, enrolled as a control in a pregnancy study. The CDR3 sequence is CASSLAGTSKDEQYF. The CDR3 DNA reads as TGTGCCAGCAGCCTCGCCGGGACTAGTAAGGACGAGCAGTACTTC.